This passage covers 29 T cell receptor beta chains from one sample sequenced in a study of post-analysis software for immune sequencing data (dated by TCRdb to the mid-2010s). General findings and caveats noted by the study authors: Several TRBV segments, including TRBV5-6, TRBV5-1 and TRBV20-1, were significantly more frequent in patients than controls.

No antigen is known for these receptors. Library construction relied on PCR. Sequencing was carried out with an Illumina HiSeq 2500. Unique molecular identifiers were incorporated into TCR beta cDNA libraries to reduce PCR and sequencing biases. TCRdb trimmed the raw reads at Q25, called clones with MiXCR and kept productive beta chains. CDR3 protein duplicates are merged, each entry listing the most common genes and DNA. The sample data list some 450,000 distinct CDR3 sequences, and under 55% of these were observed just once. The ten largest make up roughly 12% of the sample. The material sequenced was blood. These receptors were obtained from a girl aged 10 to 17 with multiple sclerosis.

The V call is TRBV28, the J call TRBJ1-5; D is ambiguous. V lost 3 bases and J lost 6, with 9 bases in between. This CDR3 is 13 amino acids long. Germline-derived CDR1 and CDR2 are MDHEN and SYDVKM. The CDR3, as DNA: TGTGCCAGCAGTTTCGCAAGGGTTCAGCCCCAGCATTTT. It is translated as CASSFARVQPQHF.

The CDR3 sequence is CASSPPNRVEMAFF. The CDR3 coding sequence is TGTGCCAGCAGCCCGCCGAACAGGGTAGAAATGGCTTTCTTT. The chain links TRBV7-2 to TRBJ1-1; D may be TRBD1 (6 bases). V lost 5 bases and J lost 11, with 21 bases in between. The CDR3 is 14 residues long. Germline V lookup: CDR1 SGHTA, CDR2 FQGNSA.

The gene calls are TRBV10-3 and TRBJ2-1; 10 bases are a match to TRBD2. Per germline, CDR1 ENHRY and CDR2 SYGVKD. Trimming removed 0 bases from V and 10 bases from J; junction bases left unmatched: 6. This CDR3 spans 15 amino acids. CDR3 bases: TGTGCCATCAGTGAGTCGGCTAGCGGGAGATCCGAGCAGTTCTTC. Translating it yields CAISESASGRSEQFF.

A few counts support this clonotype. The chain couples TRBV27 to TRBJ2-5; 11 nucleotides align to TRBD1. Trimming took 5 bases from V and 5 from J; bases not matched to a gene: 7. CDR1 is MNHEY, CDR2 SMNVEV, per germline (reference sequence). This CDR3 comprises 15 residues. In nucleotides, the CDR3 is TGTGCCAGCAGTGGGGACAGGGGGTTTTGGGAGACCCAGTACTTC. It yields the protein CASSGDRGFWETQYF.

The V call is TRBV24-1, the J call TRBJ1-2; weak D call: TRBD1 (6 bases). The CDR3 is 16 amino acids. Trimming pared 4 bases from V and 6 bases from J, leaving 20 bases between. The germline V gene has CDR1 KGHDR and CDR2 SFDVKD. The CDR3 region is CATSERGTQSSDGYTF. The CDR3 DNA reads as TGTGCCACCAGTGAAAGAGGGACACAGAGTTCGGATGGCTACACCTTC.

The chain has TRBV28 and TRBJ2-5; possibly TRBD1 for D (6 bases). The CDR3 sequence is 15 residues long. V lost 8 bases and J 0 bases, leaving 16 bases between the germline ends. Germline loops: CDR1 MDHEN, CDR2 SYDVKM. Written as DNA, the CDR3 is TGTGCCAGCGCCGGGGACACCACGTACCAAGAGACCCAGTACTTC. Amino acid sequence: CASAGDTTYQETQYF.

This clonotype was observed a few times. The gene calls are TRBV11-1 and TRBJ1-2; TRBD1 agrees at 7 bases. The V gene end was trimmed by 5 bases and the J gene end by 4 bases; junction bases not matched to a gene: 10. Germline lookup yields CDR1 SGHAT and CDR2 FQDESV (reference sequence). CDR3 length equals 15 residues. This CDR3 reads CASSLNRDSLYGYTF. CDR3 sequence (DNA): TGTGCCAGCAGCCTAAATCGGGACAGCCTCTATGGCTACACCTTC.

This chain connects TRBV6-2 or TRBV6-3 to TRBJ2-7; TRBD2 matches at 12 bases. Germline values: CDR1 MNHEY, CDR2 SVGEGT. With 0 bases clipped from V and 4 bases from J, the junction kept 4 bases outside the gene matches. The CDR3 has 16 amino acids. The CDR3 DNA follows: TGTGCCAGCAGTTACTCCTCCGGGACTAGCGGGTACGAGCAGTACTTC. Translating it yields CASSYSSGTSGYEQYF.

The rearrangement joins TRBV4-3 to TRBJ2-5; 7 bases map to TRBD1. The CDR3 contains 17 residues. Per the germline V gene, CDR1 is LGHNA and CDR2 is YSLEER. After removal of 0 bases from V and 1 base from J, the junction contained 8 bases not matched to a gene. In DNA form, the CDR3 reads TGCGCCAGCAGCCAAGATCGGGCCCCAGGGGGCCAAGAGACCCAGTACTTC. It encodes CASSQDRAPGGQETQYF.

The chain links TRBV28 to TRBJ2-7; TRBD2 aligns across 13 bases. V lost 3 bases and J lost 0; bases outside the gene matches: 8. CDR1 is MDHEN, CDR2 SYDVKM, per germline. CDR3 length: 18 residues. Here the CDR3 reads CASSFRILAGGSSYEQYF. The DNA for the CDR3 is TGTGCCAGCAGTTTCAGGATACTAGCGGGAGGGAGCTCCTACGAGCAGTACTTC.

This clonotype was observed a handful of times. V gene TRBV7-2 combines with J gene TRBJ1-2, with D tentatively TRBD1 (6 bases). This CDR3 has 13 amino acids. CDR1 and CDR2 (germline): SGHTA, FQGNSA. V lost 2 bases and J lost 6, with 10 bases in between. The CDR3 nucleotides read TGTGCCAGCAGCTTAACAGGGATGGATGGCTACACCTTC. It encodes CASSLTGMDGYTF.

The chain has TRBV4-1 and TRBJ2-1; tentatively, D is TRBD2 (6 bases). Germline CDR1 and CDR2: MGHRA and YSYEKL. The V gene lost 1 base and the J gene lost 3 bases, with 19 bases spanning the gap. The CDR3 length is 18 residues. The CDR3: CASSQATGSYVGYNEQFF. CDR3 coding DNA: TGCGCCAGCAGCCAAGCCACCGGGAGCTACGTTGGCTACAATGAGCAGTTCTTC.

CDR3 in amino acids: CSNGLAGLYNEQFF. CDR3 sequence (DNA): TGCAGTAATGGACTAGCGGGATTATACAATGAGCAGTTCTTC. The chain couples TRBV20-1 to TRBJ2-1; 12 nucleotides line up with TRBD2. The CDR3 covers 14 residues. After removal of 8 bases from V and 4 bases from J, the junction contained 6 bases not matched to a gene. Germline CDR1 DFQATT, CDR2 SNEGSKA (reference sequence).

V usage is TRBV15 and J usage is TRBJ2-1; D is possibly TRBD1 (6 bases). V lost 5 bases and J lost 4, with 18 bases in between. CDR1 is LNHNV and CDR2 is YYDKDF in the germline V gene (reference sequence). The CDR3 is 16 amino acids. The CDR3 sequence: CATSLVTGLSYNEQFF. CDR3 nucleotides: TGTGCCACCAGCCTTGTGACAGGCCTCTCTTACAATGAGCAGTTCTTC.

The chain uses TRBV6-1 and TRBJ1-4, with D unclear. Germline CDR1 reads MNHNS; CDR2 reads SASEGT. The CDR3 consists of 14 residues. The germline V and J ends were trimmed by 4 bases and 7 bases, with 13 bases remaining between them. DNA of the CDR3: TGTGCCAGCAGTGCTCGGGGAGGAGGTGAAAAACTGTTTTTT. It codes for CASSARGGGEKLFF.

This clonotype occurred a few times. V usage is TRBV5-1 and J usage is TRBJ2-3, with a possible D match to TRBD1 (6 bases). Per the germline V gene, CDR1 is SGHRS and CDR2 is YFSETQ. The V end lost 1 base, the J end lost 2 bases, and 17 bases lay between the germline ends. The CDR3 loop spans 17 amino acids. The CDR3 DNA reads as TGCGCCAGCAGCTTGTCAGGGGTTGGGATCACCACAGATACGCAGTATTTT. Protein product: CASSLSGVGITTDTQYF.

V and J are TRBV29-1 and TRBJ2-5; D is unresolved. Near its end, the DNA agrees better with TRBJ2-7, so the J call may be wrong. This CDR3 is built from 12 residues. CDR1 is SQVTM, CDR2 ANQGSEA, per germline. The CDR3 region has the DNA TGCAGCGTTATGGTTCTGTCCTACGAGCAGTACTTC. This sequence encodes CSVMVLSYEQYF.

In its sample, this clonotype was seen a few times. The chain is built from TRBV5-1 and TRBJ2-1, with no clear D. The germline V and J ends were trimmed by 1 base and 0 bases, with 14 bases remaining between them. This CDR3 has 17 amino acids. The V gene's germline CDR1 is SGHRS and CDR2 YFSETQ. CDR3 sequence reads: CASSLLARPSSYNEQFF. CDR3 DNA sequence: TGCGCCAGCAGCTTGCTCGCCCGTCCAAGCTCCTACAATGAGCAGTTCTTC.

This clonotype was picked up one time. This chain connects TRBV12-3 or TRBV12-4 to TRBJ2-5; 9 nucleotides align to TRBD1. V dropped 4 bases and J dropped 1; count of bases not matched to a gene: 7. The CDR3 spans 16 residues. CDR3 nucleotide sequence: TGTGCCAGCAGTTCCCGGGACAGGGTATCCCAAGAGACCCAGTACTTC. Encoded protein: CASSSRDRVSQETQYF.

The rearrangement links TRBV6-5 to TRBJ2-3; D is possibly TRBD2 (5 bases). Trimming cost V 6 bases and J 10 bases, with 11 bases left between them. CDR1 MNHEY and CDR2 SVGAGI come from the germline V gene. The CDR3 covers 11 residues. As DNA, the CDR3 is TGTGCCAGCAGCAACGGGGTTCCGCAGTATTTT. Translating gives CASSNGVPQYF.

This clonotype came up a few times. The chain links TRBV28 to TRBJ2-7; possible D gene TRBD2, 5 bases. The tail of the sequence fits TRBJ2-5 better, so the J call may be wrong. The CDR3 loop spans 12 amino acids. CDR1 is MDHEN and CDR2 is SYDVKM in the germline V gene. The CDR3 region has the DNA TGTGCAGTGAGGGAGCCGACGAAGACCCAGTACTTC. Its protein product is CAVREPTKTQYF.

V is TRBV20-1 and J is TRBJ2-3, with 7 bases aligning to TRBD1. The CDR3 totals 12 residues. V lost 3 bases and J lost 11; bases outside the gene matches: 8. CDR1 and CDR2 from the germline V gene are DFQATT and SNEGSKA (reference sequence). CDR3 sequence: CSARTGYNEQYF. As DNA, the CDR3 is TGCAGTGCTAGGACAGGGTACAATGAGCAGTATTTT.

This chain connects TRBV27 to TRBJ2-1; 7 bases align to TRBD1. After removal of 2 bases from V and 6 bases from J, the junction contained 4 bases not matched to a gene. Germline CDR1 is MNHEY and CDR2 is SMNVEV (reference sequence). The CDR3 contains 14 residues. The CDR3 protein is CASSLPRQGNEQFF. As DNA, the CDR3 is TGTGCCAGCAGTTTACCCCGACAGGGCAATGAGCAGTTCTTC.

V is TRBV21-1 and J is TRBJ2-5; TRBD1 is taken as the D call from the table, unchecked against the DNA. TRBV21-1 has pseudogene status. The CDR3 runs 18 residues. The CDR3 DNA is TGTGCCAGCAGCACCAGCGGACAGGGGGCACCGTACCAAGAGACCCAGTACTTC. Amino acid sequence: CASSTSGQGAPYQETQYF.

This clonotype was seen only a few times. The rearrangement uses TRBV4-2 and TRBJ2-4, with D possibly matching TRBD1 (6 bases). The length of the CDR3 is 17 residues. V lost 0 bases and J 10 bases, leaving 22 bases between the germline ends. The germline CDR1 and CDR2 sequences are LGHNA and YNFKEQ. CDR3 loop: CASSQEGGNPLFEIQYF. In DNA form, the CDR3 reads TGTGCCAGCAGCCAAGAAGGGGGTAATCCCCTGTTCGAGATTCAGTACTTC.

This rearrangement joins TRBV5-1 to TRBJ2-7; 9 bases match TRBD2. Germline CDR1 SGHRS, CDR2 YFSETQ. V was clipped by 3 bases and J by 3 bases; unmatched bases: 7. The CDR3 is made up of 15 amino acids. CDR3: CASSSTGTSIYEQYF. The CDR3, as DNA: TGCGCCAGCAGCTCCACCGGGACTAGCATCTACGAGCAGTACTTC.

This clonotype was seen a handful of times. This rearrangement joins TRBV20-1 to TRBJ1-2; D unresolved. V shed 3 bases and J shed 8 bases, with 10 bases lying between them. Germline-derived CDR1 and CDR2 are DFQATT and SNEGSKA (reference sequence). The CDR3 loop spans 11 amino acids. The CDR3 DNA is TGCAGTGCTAGTCCCGGGAGGGGCTACACCTTC. Translating it yields CSASPGRGYTF.

The chain has TRBV24-1 and TRBJ2-2, with D uncertain. The V end lost 0 bases, the J end lost 1 base, and 8 bases lay between the germline ends. The CDR3 extends over 16 amino acids. Germline V gene lookup returns CDR1 KGHDR and CDR2 SFDVKD. This CDR3 is CATSDLSDGNTGELFF. As DNA, the CDR3 is TGTGCCACCAGTGATTTGTCCGACGGGAACACCGGGGAGCTGTTTTTT.

As regards this clonotype: This could be a read error, since a much larger clone is one nucleotide away. The chain links TRBV7-7 to TRBJ2-1; D may correspond to TRBD1 or TRBD2 (5 bases each). The germline V gene has CDR1 SSHAT and CDR2 FNYEAQ (reference sequence). This CDR3 region has 15 residues. The CDR3 region is CASSLARERGETQFF. The DNA of the CDR3 is TGTGCTAGCAGCTTAGCGAGGGAAAGGGGCGAGACCCAGTTCTTC.